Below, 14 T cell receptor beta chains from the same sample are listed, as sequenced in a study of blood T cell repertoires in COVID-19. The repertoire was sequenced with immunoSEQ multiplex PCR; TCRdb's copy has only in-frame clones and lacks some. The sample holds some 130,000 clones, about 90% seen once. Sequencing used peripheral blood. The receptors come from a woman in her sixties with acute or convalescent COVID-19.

CDR3 nucleotide sequence: TGTGCCAGCAGTCCACGCCGACAGGGCGAGCAGTTCTTC. The encoded protein is CASSPRRQGEQFF. The chain employs TRBV28 and TRBJ2-1; 7 nucleotides match TRBD1. Germline CDR1 reads MDHEN; CDR2 reads SYDVKM. Trimming removed 5 bases from V and 10 bases from J; junction bases left unmatched: 8. This CDR3 contains 13 residues.

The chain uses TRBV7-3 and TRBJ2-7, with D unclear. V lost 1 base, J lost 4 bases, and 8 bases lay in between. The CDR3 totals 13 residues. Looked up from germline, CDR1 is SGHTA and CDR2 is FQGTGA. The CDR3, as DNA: TGTGCCAGCAGCTTAATAAGTACTTACGAGCAGTACTTC. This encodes CASSLISTYEQYF. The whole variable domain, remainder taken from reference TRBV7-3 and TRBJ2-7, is GAGVSQTPSNKVTEKGKYVELRCDPISGHTALYWYRQSLGQGPEFLIYFQGTGAADDSGLPNDRFFAVRPEGSVSTLKIQRTERGDSAVYLCASSLISTYEQYFGPGTRLTVT.

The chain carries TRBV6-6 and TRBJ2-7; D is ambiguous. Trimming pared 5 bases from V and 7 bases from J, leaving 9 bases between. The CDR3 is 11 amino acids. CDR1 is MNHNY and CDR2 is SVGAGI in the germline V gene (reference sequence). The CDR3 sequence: CASSRQKEQYF. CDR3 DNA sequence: TGTGCCAGCAGTCGCCAGAAGGAGCAGTACTTC.

In DNA form, the CDR3 reads TGTGCCAGCAGCCCCGGGATAAAAGATACGCAGTATTTT. It yields the protein CASSPGIKDTQYF. The V call is TRBV7-3, the J call TRBJ2-3, with a tentative D call TRBD2 (5 bases). The ends were cut back, 5 bases at V and 5 bases at J, with 11 bases in the middle. The germline V gene encodes CDR1 SGHTA and CDR2 FQGTGA. The CDR3 runs 13 residues.

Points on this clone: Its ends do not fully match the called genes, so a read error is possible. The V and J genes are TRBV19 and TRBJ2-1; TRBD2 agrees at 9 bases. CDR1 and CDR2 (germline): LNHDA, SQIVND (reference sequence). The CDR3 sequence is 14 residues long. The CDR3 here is CASRIAGVPSEQFF. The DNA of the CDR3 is TGTGCCAGTAGAATAGCGGGAGTCCCCAGTGAGCAGTTCTTC.

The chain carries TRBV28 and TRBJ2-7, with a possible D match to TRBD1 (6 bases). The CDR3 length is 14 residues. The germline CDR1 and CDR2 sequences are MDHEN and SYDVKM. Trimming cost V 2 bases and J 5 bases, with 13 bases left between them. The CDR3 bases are TGTGCCAGCAGTTTACAGGGGATAGTCAACGAGCAGTACTTC. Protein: CASSLQGIVNEQYF.

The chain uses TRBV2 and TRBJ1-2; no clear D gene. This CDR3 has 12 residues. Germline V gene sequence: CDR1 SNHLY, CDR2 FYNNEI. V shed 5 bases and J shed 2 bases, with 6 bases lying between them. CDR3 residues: CASSRENYGYTF. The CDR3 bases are TGTGCCAGCAGTAGGGAGAACTATGGCTACACCTTC.

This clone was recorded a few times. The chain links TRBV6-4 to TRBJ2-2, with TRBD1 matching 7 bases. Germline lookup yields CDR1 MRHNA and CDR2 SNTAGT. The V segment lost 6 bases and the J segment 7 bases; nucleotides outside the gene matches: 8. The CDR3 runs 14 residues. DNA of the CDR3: TGTGCCAGCAGAGAGACAGGGTGGAACGGGGAGCTGTTTTTT. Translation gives CASRETGWNGELFF.

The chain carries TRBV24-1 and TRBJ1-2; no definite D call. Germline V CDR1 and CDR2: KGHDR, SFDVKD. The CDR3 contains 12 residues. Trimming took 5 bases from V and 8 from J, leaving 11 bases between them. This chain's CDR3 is CATSGGLGGYTF. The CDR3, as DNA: TGTGCCACCAGTGGAGGGCTGGGCGGCTACACCTTC.

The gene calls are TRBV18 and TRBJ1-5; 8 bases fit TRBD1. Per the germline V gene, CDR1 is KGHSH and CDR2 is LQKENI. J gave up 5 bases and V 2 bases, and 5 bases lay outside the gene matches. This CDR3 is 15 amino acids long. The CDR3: CASSPGRQGYQPQHF. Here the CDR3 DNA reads TGTGCCAGCTCACCAGGACGACAGGGGTATCAGCCCCAGCATTTT.

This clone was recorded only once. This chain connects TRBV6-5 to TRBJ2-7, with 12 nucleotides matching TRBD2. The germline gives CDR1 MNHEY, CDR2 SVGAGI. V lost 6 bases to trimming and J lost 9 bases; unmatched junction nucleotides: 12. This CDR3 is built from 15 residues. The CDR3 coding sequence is TGTGCCAGCAGCGGGGTGACTAGCGGGAGTTTCAGGCAGTACGTC. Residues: CASSGVTSGSFRQYV.

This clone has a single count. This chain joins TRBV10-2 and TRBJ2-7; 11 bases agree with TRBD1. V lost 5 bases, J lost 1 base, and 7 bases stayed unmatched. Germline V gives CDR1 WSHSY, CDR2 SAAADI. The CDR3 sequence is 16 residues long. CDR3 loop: CASSSGTGGFSYEQYF. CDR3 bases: TGCGCCAGCAGTTCGGGGACAGGGGGTTTTTCCTACGAGCAGTACTTC.

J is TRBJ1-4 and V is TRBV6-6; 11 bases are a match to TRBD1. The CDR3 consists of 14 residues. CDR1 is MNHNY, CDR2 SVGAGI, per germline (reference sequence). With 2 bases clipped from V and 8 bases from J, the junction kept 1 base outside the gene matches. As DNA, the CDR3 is TGTGCCAGCAGTTACGGGACAGGGGGAGAAAAACTGTTTTTT. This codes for CASSYGTGGEKLFF.

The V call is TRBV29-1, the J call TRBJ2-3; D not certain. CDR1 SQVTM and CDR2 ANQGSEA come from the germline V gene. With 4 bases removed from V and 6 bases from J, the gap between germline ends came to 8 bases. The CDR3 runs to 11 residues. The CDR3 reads CSVAVIDTQYF. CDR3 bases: TGCAGCGTTGCGGTTATTGATACGCAGTATTTT.